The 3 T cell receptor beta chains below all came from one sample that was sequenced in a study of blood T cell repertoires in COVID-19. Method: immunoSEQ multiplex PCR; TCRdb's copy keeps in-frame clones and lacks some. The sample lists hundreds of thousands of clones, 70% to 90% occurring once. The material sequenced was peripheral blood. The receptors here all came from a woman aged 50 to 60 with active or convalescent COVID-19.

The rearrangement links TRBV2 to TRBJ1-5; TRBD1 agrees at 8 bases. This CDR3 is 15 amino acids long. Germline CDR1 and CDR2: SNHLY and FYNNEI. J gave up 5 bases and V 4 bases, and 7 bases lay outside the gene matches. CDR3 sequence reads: CASSVGQGVDQPQHF. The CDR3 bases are TGTGCCAGCAGTGTTGGACAGGGTGTCGATCAGCCCCAGCATTTT.

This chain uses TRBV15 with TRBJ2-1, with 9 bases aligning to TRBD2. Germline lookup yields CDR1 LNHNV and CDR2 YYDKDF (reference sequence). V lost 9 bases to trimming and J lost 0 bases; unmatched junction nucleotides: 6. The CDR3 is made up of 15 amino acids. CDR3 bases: TGTGCCACTCGGACTAGCGCAAGCTCCTACAATGAGCAGTTCTTC. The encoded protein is CATRTSASSYNEQFF. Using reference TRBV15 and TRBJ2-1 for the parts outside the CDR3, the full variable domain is DAMVIQNPRYQVTQFGKPVTLSCSQTLNHNVMYWYQQKSSQAPKLLFHYYDKDFNNEADTPDNFQSRRPNTSFCFLDIRSPGLGDTAMYLCATRTSASSYNEQFFGPGTRLTVL.

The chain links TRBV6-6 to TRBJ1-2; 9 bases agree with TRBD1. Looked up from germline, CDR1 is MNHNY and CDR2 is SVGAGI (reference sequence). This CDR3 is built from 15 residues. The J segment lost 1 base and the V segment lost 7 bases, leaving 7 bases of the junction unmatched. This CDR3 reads CASTDRGWNNYGYTF. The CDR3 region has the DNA TGTGCCAGCACCGACAGGGGGTGGAATAACTATGGCTACACCTTC.